A single sample is the source of the 23 T cell receptor beta chains below, sequenced in a study of OX40 agonist ivuxolimab in advanced cancers. The repertoire was sequenced with immunoSEQ multiplex PCR; TCRdb's copy has only in-frame clones and lacks some. The repertoire includes more than 35,000 clones, about 88% of them detected once, and approximately 45% sits in the top ten. Sequencing used CD4+ or CD8+ T cells sorted from blood, obtained in a trial of the OX40 agonist ivuxolimab. The receptors originated from an adult with an advanced solid tumor such as melanoma, head and neck, liver or kidney cancer.

The chain couples TRBV30 to TRBJ1-2, with 9 bases identical to TRBD1. Losses at the gene ends were 5 bases for V and 7 bases for J; bases not matched to a gene: 14. CDR3 size: 15 residues. Germline V CDR1 and CDR2: GTSNPN, SVGIG (reference sequence). CDR3 protein: CAWSYGTGGGGGYTF. The CDR3 bases are TGTGCCTGGTCCTATGGTACAGGGGGCGGAGGTGGCTACACCTTC.

The chain employs TRBV2 and TRBJ2-1; 13 bases map to TRBD2. The CDR3 length is 19 residues. The germline gives CDR1 SNHLY, CDR2 FYNNEI. V lost 7 bases, J lost 0 bases, and 12 bases stayed unmatched. The CDR3 spells CASIGLAGAQLPSYNEQFF. The CDR3 DNA reads TGTGCCAGCATCGGACTAGCGGGGGCCCAGTTGCCCTCCTACAATGAGCAGTTCTTC.

V and J are TRBV28 and TRBJ1-5; D ambiguous. The germline gives CDR1 MDHEN, CDR2 SYDVKM. V lost 7 bases and J lost 1, with 14 bases in between. This CDR3 is built from 15 residues. DNA of the CDR3: TGTGCCAGCACCTATATAGGGCAAAGCAATCAGCCCCAGCATTTT. Translation gives CASTYIGQSNQPQHF.

The CDR3 reads CASSYSRDQPQHF. DNA for the CDR3: TGTGCCAGCAGTTACAGCCGGGATCAGCCCCAGCATTTT. V and J are TRBV6-5 and TRBJ1-5, with D unclear. Germline V gene lookup returns CDR1 MNHEY and CDR2 SVGAGI. CDR3 size: 13 residues. The V and J ends lost 2 bases and 5 bases respectively, with 7 bases between them.

This sequence joins TRBV7-6 and TRBJ2-2; no firm D call. Trimming took 3 bases from V and 1 from J, leaving 12 bases between them. There are 16 residues in the CDR3. Germline V gene sequence: CDR1 SGHVS, CDR2 FNYEAQ. The CDR3 is CASSFRNDLNTGELFF. CDR3 DNA: TGTGCCAGCAGCTTCCGGAACGACCTGAACACCGGGGAGCTGTTTTTT.

The chain is built from TRBV27 and TRBJ2-3, with a weak D call TRBD2 (7 bases). Germline V CDR1 and CDR2: MNHEY, SMNVEV (reference sequence). The CDR3 extends over 14 amino acids. The V end lost 2 bases, the J end lost 5 bases, and 11 bases lay between the germline ends. CDR3 sequence (DNA): TGTGCCAGCAGTTTAGCGGGGGCGGTAGATACGCAGTATTTT. Translated, it gives CASSLAGAVDTQYF.

The chain employs TRBV5-6 and TRBJ2-7; D ambiguous. Germline lookup yields CDR1 SGHDT and CDR2 YYEEEE. V dropped 0 bases and J dropped 7 bases, with 2 bases sitting between them. CDR3 length: 10 residues. This CDR3 is CASSLEEQYF. The CDR3, as DNA: TGTGCCAGCAGCTTGGAAGAGCAGTACTTC.

V is TRBV28 and J is TRBJ1-4, with D possibly matching TRBD1 (6 bases). CDR1 and CDR2 (germline): MDHEN, SYDVKM. V lost 5 bases and J lost 0, with 10 bases in between. The CDR3 totals 15 residues. The CDR3 reads CASSPDRSTNEKLFF. In DNA form, the CDR3 reads TGTGCCAGCAGTCCCGACAGGTCAACTAATGAAAAACTGTTTTTT.

This chain joins TRBV25-1 and TRBJ1-4; 7 bases fit TRBD1. Trimming at V came to 3 bases and at J to 7 bases, leaving 5 bases not matched to a gene. Looked up from germline, CDR1 is MGHDK and CDR2 is SYGVNS. The length of the CDR3 is 14 residues. CDR3 DNA sequence: TGTGCCAGCAGTGACTTAGGGGGCGGTGAAAAACTGTTTTTT. Translation: CASSDLGGGEKLFF. The entire variable domain, with the rest obtained from reference TRBV25-1 and TRBJ1-4, is as follows: EADIYQTPRYLVIGTGKKITLECSQTMGHDKMYWYQQDPGMELHLIHYSYGVNSTEKGDLSSESTVSRIRTEHFPLTLESARPSHTSQYLCASSDLGGGEKLFFGSGTQLSVL.

Only one count was recorded for this clone. The V gene is TRBV7-6, the J gene TRBJ2-1; 7 bases align to TRBD2. Germline-derived CDR1 and CDR2 are SGHVS and FNYEAQ. Trimming removed 3 bases from V and 8 bases from J; junction bases left unmatched: 4. The CDR3 has 13 residues. The CDR3 DNA reads as TGTGCCAGCAGCTTGGGAGGGGTCGATGAGCAGTTCTTC. The encoded protein is CASSLGGVDEQFF.

J is TRBJ1-1 and V is TRBV4-2; TRBD1 matches at 11 bases. The germline V gene encodes CDR1 LGHNA and CDR2 YNFKEQ. With 4 bases clipped from V and 8 bases from J, the junction kept 12 bases outside the gene matches. This CDR3 comprises 16 residues. The CDR3, as DNA: TGTGCCAGCAGCCCCCTCCTAGGACAGGGGGCCGGGGAAGCTTTCTTT. Translating gives CASSPLLGQGAGEAFF.

The rearrangement joins TRBV19 to TRBJ2-7; TRBD2 is a possible D gene (6 bases). CDR1 LNHDA and CDR2 SQIVND come from the germline V gene (reference sequence). This CDR3 spans 13 amino acids. Trimming took off 3 bases at V and 4 bases at J, with 10 bases between the two ends. CDR3 nucleotide sequence: TGTGCCAGTAGTATGGGGCGGGGTTACGAGCAGTACTTC. This codes for CASSMGRGYEQYF.

The count of this clone is one. This chain connects TRBV9 to TRBJ2-7; D gene uncertain. The CDR3 is 12 amino acids. V was cut by 3 bases and J by 7 bases, with 11 bases left in between. Per germline, CDR1 SGDLS and CDR2 YYNGEE. CDR3 sequence: CASSALRVEQYF. In DNA form, the CDR3 reads TGTGCCAGCAGCGCCCTCCGGGTTGAGCAGTACTTC.

The chain is built from TRBV2 and TRBJ2-7, with D perhaps assigned TRBD1 or TRBD2 (6 bases each). Germline loops: CDR1 SNHLY, CDR2 FYNNEI. V was cut by 8 bases and J by 2 bases, with 22 bases left in between. There are 16 residues in the CDR3. The CDR3 nucleotides are TGTGCCAGCGAACCACGACCAGCCGGGGGCACCTACGAGCAGTACTTC. It is translated as CASEPRPAGGTYEQYF. The full variable domain, in which reference TRBV2 and TRBJ2-7 provide the parts outside the CDR3, is EPEVTQTPSHQVTQMGQEVILRCVPISNHLYFYWYRQILGQKVEFLVSFYNNEISEKSEIFDDQFSVERPDGSNFTLKIRSTKLEDSAMYFCASEPRPAGGTYEQYFGPGTRLTVT.

The gene calls are TRBV4-1 and TRBJ1-5; 10 bases agree with TRBD1. Germline trimming cut 4 bases from V and 1 base from J; bases unmatched to any gene: 13. Germline values: CDR1 MGHRA, CDR2 YSYEKL. This CDR3 comprises 19 residues. This CDR3 is CASSLTIPGQGLSNQPQHF. CDR3 sequence (DNA): TGCGCCAGCAGCCTCACAATTCCGGGACAGGGGTTAAGCAATCAGCCCCAGCATTTT.

The V call is TRBV19, the J call TRBJ2-4; D is unresolved. This CDR3 is 15 amino acids long. Germline V lookup: CDR1 LNHDA, CDR2 SQIVND (reference sequence). V was trimmed by 5 bases and J by 0 bases, leaving 11 bases between them. CDR3 bases: TGTGCCAGTAGTGCCGAACTTTTAGCCAAAAACATTCAGTACTTC. It yields the protein CASSAELLAKNIQYF.

This clone was seen more than once but under ten times. The chain has TRBV7-9 and TRBJ2-7; D is perhaps TRBD1 or TRBD2 (6 bases each). Germline CDR1 and CDR2: SEHNR and FQNEAQ (reference sequence). CDR3 size: 13 residues. V was trimmed by 0 bases and J by 7 bases, leaving 10 bases between them. Here the CDR3 reads CASSLAGGVEQYF. The CDR3 DNA reads as TGTGCCAGCAGCTTAGCGGGGGGCGTGGAGCAGTACTTC. The full variable domain, completed using reference TRBV7-9 and TRBJ2-7, is DTGVSQNPRHKITKRGQNVTFRCDPISEHNRLYWYRQTLGQGPEFLTYFQNEAQLEKSRLLSDRFSAERPKGSFSTLEIQRTEQGDSAMYLCASSLAGGVEQYFGPGTRLTVT.

The J gene is TRBJ2-2, the V gene TRBV5-6; a possible D gene is TRBD2 (7 bases). The V gene's germline CDR1 is SGHDT and CDR2 YYEEEE. Trimming stripped 6 bases from V and 11 bases from J, with 20 bases between. The CDR3 runs 14 residues. The CDR3 loop reads CASIKRGGRPELFF. DNA of the CDR3: TGTGCCAGCATAAAGCGCGGGGGCCGCCCCGAGCTGTTTTTT.

The V and J genes are TRBV7-9 and TRBJ2-2, with 7 bases aligning to TRBD2. This CDR3 spans 15 amino acids. Germline CDR1 is SEHNR and CDR2 is FQNEAQ (reference sequence). After removal of 2 bases from V and 4 bases from J, the junction contained 4 bases not matched to a gene. DNA for the CDR3: TGTGCCAGCAGCTTACACGGCGGGGGCACCGGGGAGCTGTTTTTT. Translation: CASSLHGGGTGELFF.

Details on this clone: Other nucleotide sequences from this sample produce the same CDR3. The chain couples TRBV27 to TRBJ2-1; D unclear. The germline V and J ends were trimmed by 0 bases and 7 bases, with 7 bases remaining between them. The CDR3 covers 13 residues. Germline CDR1 is MNHEY and CDR2 is SMNVEV (reference sequence). The CDR3 DNA follows: TGTGCCAGCAGTTTATCTCATAGGAATGAGCAGTTCTTC. Its protein is CASSLSHRNEQFF.

The genes are TRBV11-3 and TRBJ2-1; perhaps TRBD2 as D (6 bases). This CDR3 is 14 amino acids long. CDR1 and CDR2 from the germline V gene are SGHNT and YENEEA. Trimming cost V 4 bases and J 4 bases, with 11 bases left between them. Here the CDR3 reads CASSSRAGYNEQFF. The CDR3 DNA reads TGTGCCAGCAGCTCGCGGGCGGGGTACAATGAGCAGTTCTTC.

V gene TRBV27 combines with J gene TRBJ1-4; 7 bases fit TRBD1. Unmatched junction bases numbered 22, after V lost 1 base and J lost 5 bases. The CDR3 runs 21 residues. Germline loops: CDR1 MNHEY, CDR2 SMNVEV (reference sequence). The CDR3 loop reads CASSLFADREGLLAGNEKLFF. The CDR3 DNA sequence: TGTGCCAGCAGTTTATTCGCTGACAGGGAGGGTCTATTGGCAGGCAATGAAAAACTGTTTTTT.

V usage is TRBV13 and J usage is TRBJ2-2; TRBD2 matches 7 bases. CDR3 length: 16 amino acids. Germline-derived CDR1 and CDR2 are PRHDT and FYEKMQ (reference sequence). V gave up 2 bases and J gave up 0 bases; unmatched junction bases: 3. The CDR3: CASSLPGGPNTGELFF. CDR3 in DNA: TGTGCCAGCAGCTTACCGGGGGGACCGAACACCGGGGAGCTGTTTTTT.